Listed here is a single T cell receptor (beta chain). Antigen unknown. This sequence may be a read error, since a much larger clone differs from it by one base. This specimen belongs to a study of T cell repertoires in cytomegalovirus infection. Study information: Public TCR beta signatures marked donors with CMV infection and the matching HLA.

Study-level results: CMV-specific TCR beta clonotypes restricted by HLA-C dominated the ex vivo response. Summed public TCR beta family frequency identified CMV carriers bearing the relevant HLA.

TCRdb re-derived calls from the reads in MiXCR, one entry per CDR3 protein. The data contain around 490,000 distinct CDR3 sequences, around 27% of them singletons. This sequence was found in a human donor in good health (CMV status not recorded). Some clones in this sample may be carry-over from other donors' samples. The sample consisted of PBMCs.

CDR3 amino acids: CVSSFGQGRTEAFF. CDR3 nucleotide sequence: TGTGTCAGCAGCTTCGGACAGGGCCGAACTGAAGCTTTCTTT. V gene TRBV7-2 combines with J gene TRBJ1-1; 8 bases match TRBD1. Looked up from germline, CDR1 is SGHTA and CDR2 is FQGNSA. The CDR3 runs 14 residues. The full variable domain, its missing parts supplied by reference TRBV7-2 and TRBJ1-1, is GAGVSQSPSNKVTEKGKDVELRCDPISGHTALYWYRQSLGQGLEFLIYFQGNSAPDKSGLPSDRFSAERTGGSVSTLTIQRTQQEDSAVYLCVSSFGQGRTEAFFGQGTRLTVV.